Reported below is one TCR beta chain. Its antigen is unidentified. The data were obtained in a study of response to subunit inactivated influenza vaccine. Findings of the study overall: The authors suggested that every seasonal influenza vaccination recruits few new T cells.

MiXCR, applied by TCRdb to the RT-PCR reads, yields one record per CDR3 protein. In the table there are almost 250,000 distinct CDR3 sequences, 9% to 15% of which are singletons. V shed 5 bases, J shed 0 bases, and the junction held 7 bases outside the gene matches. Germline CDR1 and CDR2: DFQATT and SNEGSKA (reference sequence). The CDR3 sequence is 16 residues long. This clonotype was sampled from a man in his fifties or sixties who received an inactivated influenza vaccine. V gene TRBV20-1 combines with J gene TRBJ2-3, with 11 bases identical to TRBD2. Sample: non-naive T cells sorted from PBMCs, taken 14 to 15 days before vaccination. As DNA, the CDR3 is TGCAGTGCTTCCCCGACTAGCGGGATTAGCACAGATACGCAGTATTTT. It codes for CSASPTSGISTDTQYF.